The subject of this entry is one T cell receptor (beta chain). Its antigen is unknown. The data derive from a study of cytomegalovirus exposure and HLA in healthy donors. Whole-study results and caveats: Most TCR sequences were rare, but some public TCRs occurred in many donors. Accounts indicate the classifier identified cytomegalovirus status with strong specificity and sensitivity.

Each of the donors was a healthy bone marrow donor. The V and J ends lost 4 bases and 3 bases, in that order; junction bases with no gene match: 9. The CDR3 is 15 residues long. Germline V gives CDR1 SGDLS, CDR2 YYNGEE. PCR was performed using 60 Vbeta and 13 Jbeta primers. The assay was immunoSEQ multiplex PCR, and TCRdb's table has in-frame clones only and misses some. Here the sample spans approximately 150,000 clones, approximately 80% being singletons. The chain links TRBV9 to TRBJ2-5, with 7 positions matching TRBD2. The sequencing sample was made of PBMCs. The sequence was collected from a male donor in good health and CMV-seronegative. DNA of the CDR3: TGTGCCAGCAGCATCCTCGGGACTAAAAAAGAGACCCAGTACTTC. Amino acid sequence: CASSILGTKKETQYF.